This record concerns one TCR beta chain sequence. Its specificity is unknown. The CDR3 totals 12 residues. Trimming cost V 2 bases and J 11 bases; bases outside gene matches: 3. Germline V gene data show CDR1 as SNHLY and CDR2 as FYNNEI. The sample originates from a study of shared clonotypes between healthy human individuals. At the level of the study: Per donor, CD8 memory used one plate, CD8 naive used two, CD4 memory used three and CD4 naive used three.

A CD45RA-negative memory subset and a CD45RA+ naive subset were separated from the CD4+ cells. Regarding the study as a whole: Clonotype sharing among donors was thought likely to change with sequencing depth.

Assay runs were performed at deep level. Assay: immunoSEQ multiplex PCR; the TCRdb copy retains only in-frame clones and omits some. In the table there are roughly 2.6 million clones, just over 90% of which are singletons. The sequenced sample was naive CD4+ T cells sorted from blood. Regarding subset: CD45RA+ positively selected. The chain combines TRBV2 with TRBJ2-1; 7 bases are a match to TRBD2. This sequence was found in a man between 18 and 29 years old in good health. The CDR3 DNA reads as TGTGCCAGCAGTGAATATGGGACTAAGCAGTTCTTC. This sequence encodes CASSEYGTKQFF.